These 7 T cell receptor beta chains were sequenced from one sample in a study of blood T cell repertoires in COVID-19. Here immunoSEQ multiplex PCR was the method, and the copy in TCRdb shows in-frame clones only, minus some. The sample lists under 450,000 clones; 81% were seen once. The sequencing sample was made of peripheral blood. The receptors derive from a human donor with acute or convalescent COVID-19. The donor label of this sample is uncertain.

The chain uses TRBV6-2 or TRBV6-3 and TRBJ1-6, with a tentative D call TRBD1 (6 bases). Trimming removed 2 bases from V and 9 bases from J, with 14 bases in between. Germline CDR1 is MNHEY and CDR2 is SVGEGT. The CDR3 consists of 15 residues. In DNA, the CDR3 is TGTGCCAGCAGTTACGCGGGGGCAAGTAGTTCACCCCTCCACTTT. Its translation: CASSYAGASSSPLHF.

CDR3: CASREGQGVRNTEAFF. CDR3 nucleotides: TGCGCCAGCAGGGAGGGACAGGGGGTGCGAAACACTGAAGCTTTCTTT. The genes are TRBV10-2 and TRBJ1-1, with 11 bases aligning to TRBD1. The V gene's germline CDR1 is WSHSY and CDR2 SAAADI. V was pared by 6 bases and J by 2 bases, with 8 bases of the junction left unmatched. The CDR3 is 16 amino acids.

The chain uses TRBV15 and TRBJ1-6; D might be TRBD1 (6 bases). From germline, CDR1 is LNHNV and CDR2 YYDKDF (reference sequence). V shed 1 base and J shed 13 bases, with 20 bases lying between them. The CDR3 runs 16 residues. This chain's CDR3 is CATSRGEGQVSLPLHF. The CDR3 bases are TGTGCCACCAGCAGAGGGGAGGGACAAGTATCTTTGCCCCTCCACTTT.

This chain connects TRBV4-1 to TRBJ1-3; D is possibly TRBD1 (6 bases). CDR3 length: 14 residues. CDR1 MGHRA and CDR2 YSYEKL come from the germline V gene. V dropped 4 bases and J dropped 6 bases, with 13 bases sitting between them. The CDR3 here is CASSPDSRINTIYF. CDR3 nucleotide sequence: TGCGCCAGCAGCCCGGACAGTCGTATAAACACCATATATTTT.

The V and J genes are TRBV6-2 or TRBV6-3 and TRBJ1-2; a weak D match, TRBD1 (5 bases). Germline lookup yields CDR1 MNHEY and CDR2 SVGEGT. The V end was cut by 1 base, the J end by 0 bases, with 15 bases between. This CDR3 region has 17 residues. The CDR3 loop reads CASSYLAGRGSNYGYTF. CDR3 coding DNA: TGTGCCAGCAGTTACTTGGCGGGGCGCGGGTCTAACTATGGCTACACCTTC.

V is TRBV12-3 or TRBV12-4 and J is TRBJ1-2; D may be TRBD1 (6 bases). The CDR3 extends over 12 amino acids. Trimming stripped 6 bases from V and 8 bases from J, with 13 bases between. This chain's CDR3 is CASRQGAQGYTF. The DNA of the CDR3 is TGTGCCAGCAGACAGGGCGCTCAGGGCTACACCTTC.

The rearrangement links TRBV9 to TRBJ1-1, with D unresolved. The CDR3 contains 11 residues. V was cut by 4 bases and J by 7 bases, with 8 bases left in between. Germline lookup yields CDR1 SGDLS and CDR2 YYNGEE. The CDR3 DNA follows: TGTGCCAGCAGCCCCGTCCTTGAAGCTTTCTTT. Translating it yields CASSPVLEAFF.